The present TCR beta chain was sequenced within a study of OX40 agonist ivuxolimab in advanced cancers. Study findings and constraints: No antigen was identified for the clonally expanded peripheral T cells.

The V gene's germline CDR1 is SNHLY and CDR2 FYNNEI. Trimming removed 4 bases from V and 7 bases from J; junction bases left unmatched: 10. The CDR3 consists of 15 residues. Note on this clone: The antigen is unknown.

TCRdb's table, derived via immunoSEQ multiplex PCR, lists solely in-frame clones and lacks some. Among about 30,000 clones listed, roughly 80% were seen once. Autoimmune disease history or systemic immunosuppression led to patient exclusion. This receptor was obtained from an adult with an advanced solid tumor such as melanoma, head and neck, liver or kidney cancer. This chain uses TRBV2 with TRBJ2-1, with 7 bases aligning to TRBD2. The sequenced sample was CD4+ or CD8+ T cells sorted from blood, obtained in a trial of the OX40 agonist ivuxolimab. The CDR3 coding sequence is TGTGCCAGCAGTGCCGCGGCGGGGGTGGGTAATGAGCAGTTCTTC. It specifies CASSAAAGVGNEQFF.